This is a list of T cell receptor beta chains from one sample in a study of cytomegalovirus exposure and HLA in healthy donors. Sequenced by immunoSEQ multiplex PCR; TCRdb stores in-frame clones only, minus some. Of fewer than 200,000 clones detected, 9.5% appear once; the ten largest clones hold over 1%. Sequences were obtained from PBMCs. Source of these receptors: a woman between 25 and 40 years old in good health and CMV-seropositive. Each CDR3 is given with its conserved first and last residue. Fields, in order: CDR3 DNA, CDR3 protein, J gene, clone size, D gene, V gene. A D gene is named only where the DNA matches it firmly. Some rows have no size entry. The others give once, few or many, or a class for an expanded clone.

TGTGCCAGCAGTCTCCCGGACAGGGGGCGTCGCAACGAGCAGTACTTC CASSLPDRGRRNEQYF TRBJ2-7 - - TRBV21-1
TGTGCCAGTAGTATCGCTCTAGCGGGACTTTACGAGCAGTACTTC CASSIALAGLYEQYF TRBJ2-7 - TRBD2 TRBV19
TGTGCCAGCAGCCAAGTACAGGGTTACTATGGCTACACCTTC CASSQVQGYYGYTF TRBJ1-2 few - TRBV14
TGCGCCAGCAGCTTGGGGGCGTCTCCGAACACTGAAGCTTTCTTT CASSLGASPNTEAFF TRBJ1-1 few - TRBV5-1
TGTGCCAGCAGCTTAGAAACGGGCGGGGAGCTGTTTTTT CASSLETGGELFF TRBJ2-2 - - TRBV11-3
TGTGCCAGTAGTTCGCTCAGGGGTGGCTATGGCTACACCTTC CASSSLRGGYGYTF TRBJ1-2 few - TRBV19
TGTGCTAGCCTACCCAGGACACAAAAGAACACTGAAGCTTTCTTT CASLPRTQKNTEAFF TRBJ1-1 - - TRBV12-5
TGTGCCAGCAGTACTGCCGGGACACCACAGTTC CASSTAGTPQF TRBJ2-4 - - TRBV6-6
TGCAGTGCGATAAAGGTGGACAGGGTGATCTTC CSAIKVDRVIF TRBJ2-4 - TRBD1 TRBV20-1
TGTGCCAGCAGCGTAGCGGCGGGAGGGCCCTACGAGCAGTACTTC CASSVAAGGPYEQYF TRBJ2-7 - TRBD2 TRBV9
TGCGCCAGCAGCTTACTACAGGAGACCTCCTACGAGCAGTACTTC CASSLLQETSYEQYF TRBJ2-7 - - TRBV5-1
TGTGCCAGCAGCGTAGGCGCGGGAGGATACAATGAGCAGTTCTTC CASSVGAGGYNEQFF TRBJ2-1 - TRBD2 TRBV9
TGTGCCAGCAGGACCGGGACAGAGAACTACGAGCAGTACTTC CASRTGTENYEQYF TRBJ2-7 few TRBD1 TRBV5-4
TGCGCCAGCAGCCCACAGGGCGATACGCAGTATTTT CASSPQGDTQYF TRBJ2-3 - - TRBV5-1
TGCGCCAGCAGCCAAGATACAGGGGTGAATAGCGAATATGAGCAGTTCTTC CASSQDTGVNSEYEQFF TRBJ2-1 few TRBD1 TRBV4-1
TGTGCAAGTCGCTTATGGCCCTACGAGCAGTACTTC CASRLWPYEQYF TRBJ2-7 few - TRBV12-2
TGTGCCAGCAGCCCATTTCAAGAGTCAGATACGCAGTATTTT CASSPFQESDTQYF TRBJ2-3 - - TRBV7-6
TGTGCCAGCAGCCTGGGTGCGACAGCCTACGAGCAGTACTTC CASSLGATAYEQYF TRBJ2-7 few - TRBV5-6
TGTGCCAGCAGTTCCCACGGGACAGGGATGTGGGAGACCCAGTACTTC CASSSHGTGMWETQYF TRBJ2-5 - TRBD1 TRBV27
TGTGCCAGCTCACCTGGGGCCGAGGAAAAACTGTTTTTT CASSPGAEEKLFF TRBJ1-4 few - TRBV18
TGTGCCAGTACCTTAGGGCGGGAGCGTCGCAATGAGCAGTTCTTC CASTLGRERRNEQFF TRBJ2-1 few TRBD2 TRBV19
TGTGCCAGCAGTCCACTACAGGGGGCTCACGGGGAGCTGTTTTTT CASSPLQGAHGELFF TRBJ2-2 few TRBD1 TRBV6-5
TGCAGCGTTGACCTCAGCACAGATACGCAGTATTTT CSVDLSTDTQYF TRBJ2-3 - - TRBV29-1
TGTGCCAGCAGCCGACAGGGTACGAGCTCCTACGAGCAGTACTTC CASSRQGTSSYEQYF TRBJ2-7 - TRBD1 TRBV11-2
TGTGCCAGCAGCTCGGGACAGGAGGTCTACGAGCAGTACTTC CASSSGQEVYEQYF TRBJ2-7 few TRBD1 TRBV7-9
TGTGCCAGCAGCCCGGGACAGGTGGCCTACGAGCAGTACTTC CASSPGQVAYEQYF TRBJ2-7 - TRBD1 TRBV7-6
TGCGCCAGCAGCTTGGGGTACGGGGGGCTAGGTTACGAGCAGTACTTC CASSLGYGGLGYEQYF TRBJ2-7 - - TRBV5-1
TGTGCCACCAGCAGGGTTAGCGGGAGTGTGTCCTACGAGCAGTACTTC CATSRVSGSVSYEQYF TRBJ2-7 few TRBD2 TRBV15
TGTGCCAGCAGCTTAGATCCCCTGACAGGGAGTGAAGCTTTCTTT CASSLDPLTGSEAFF TRBJ1-1 - TRBD1 TRBV7-9
TGTGCCAGCAGCTCCAGACTCACTGAAGCTTTCTTT CASSSRLTEAFF TRBJ1-1 few - TRBV11-2
TGCAGCGGCCAGGACCCGAGCGGTGAAAAACTGTTTTTT CSGQDPSGEKLFF TRBJ1-4 - - TRBV29-1
TGTGCCAGTAGTATGGACAGGGCGAGACGGGGCGGCTACACCTTC CASSMDRARRGGYTF TRBJ1-2 - TRBD1 TRBV19
TGCGCCAGCAGCTTGGACGCAGGGCCTATGAACACTGAAGCTTTCTTT CASSLDAGPMNTEAFF TRBJ1-1 - - TRBV5-1
TGTGCCAGCAGCGAGGGGACTAGCGGCACCAGCTCCTACAATGAGCAGTTCTTC CASSEGTSGTSSYNEQFF TRBJ2-1 - - TRBV21-1
TGTGCCAGCTACACAGGATCACACTCTGGGGCCAACGTCCTGACTTTC CASYTGSHSGANVLTF TRBJ2-6 - - TRBV6-6
TGTGCCAGCAGCTTCACTTTGGGAGGCGAAAAACTGTTTTTT CASSFTLGGEKLFF TRBJ1-4 few - TRBV5-6
TGTGCCTCTAATATGGCAGGGATGGGGACCCAGTACTTC CASNMAGMGTQYF TRBJ2-5 few - TRBV2
TGTGCCAGCTCACCCCCGGACAGCTCCTACAATGAGCAGTTCTTC CASSPPDSSYNEQFF TRBJ2-1 - - TRBV18
TGTGCCAGCAGCTTGGTGGGCGGGGGGCTGAGTCAGCCCCAGCATTTT CASSLVGGGLSQPQHF TRBJ1-5 - - TRBV5-5
TGCGCCAGCAGCTCTTTATCCCTCTTGAACACCGGGGAGCTGTTTTTT CASSSLSLLNTGELFF TRBJ2-2 few - TRBV5-1
TGTGCCAGCACGGGAACACGATATGGCTACACCTTC CASTGTRYGYTF TRBJ1-2 - - TRBV19
TGTGCCAGCAGTGAAGGTCTCGAGCAGTACTTC CASSEGLEQYF TRBJ2-7 few - TRBV6-1
TGTGCCAGCATGTTTCTAGAAATAGGCACCGGGGAGCTGTTTTTT CASMFLEIGTGELFF TRBJ2-2 - - TRBV2
TGTGCCAGTAGTGAGGACAGGGCAGATACGCAGTATTTT CASSEDRADTQYF TRBJ2-3 few TRBD1 TRBV19
TGTGCCAGTAGTACTGAATCCTCAGGGTCCGGGACCCAGTACTTC CASSTESSGSGTQYF TRBJ2-5 few - TRBV19
TGCGCCAGCAGCTTGAATGGGCCCACTGAAGCTTTCTTT CASSLNGPTEAFF TRBJ1-1 - - TRBV5-1
TGTGCCAGCAGCGTCGGGGCCGCGGGGGGCTATACGCAGTATTTT CASSVGAAGGYTQYF TRBJ2-3 - TRBD2 TRBV9
TGTGCCAGCAGCCGGGAAGGGGGAGCCAAAAACATTCAGTACTTC CASSREGGAKNIQYF TRBJ2-4 - - TRBV5-8
TGTGCCAGCAGCTACACGGACAGGGGCGGTAATGAGCAGTTCTTC CASSYTDRGGNEQFF TRBJ2-1 - TRBD1 TRBV7-8
TGTGCCAGCTCACCAGGACTAGCGGGAGGAGGGGAGACCCAGTACTTC CASSPGLAGGGETQYF TRBJ2-5 few TRBD2 TRBV18
TGTGCCAGCAGCTTAGTGGCATCAAGCAAAAACATTCAGTACTTC CASSLVASSKNIQYF TRBJ2-4 many - TRBV7-2
TGTGCCAGCAGCTCGGACAGGGGGCAGGGGGCTTTCTTT CASSSDRGQGAFF TRBJ1-1 - TRBD1 TRBV11-3
TGTGCCAGCAGCTTCGACCGGGAAAATTCACCCCTCCACTTT CASSFDRENSPLHF TRBJ1-6 - - TRBV5-6
TGTGCCAGTAGTGGACTAGCGGGATACACCGGGGAGCTGTTTTTT CASSGLAGYTGELFF TRBJ2-2 few TRBD2 TRBV19
TGTGCCAGCAGCGTAGAGGCGGGAGGAAGGGCAGATACGCAGTATTTT CASSVEAGGRADTQYF TRBJ2-3 - TRBD2 TRBV9
TGTGCCAGCAGTGGAGATTCCTACGAGCAGTACTTC CASSGDSYEQYF TRBJ2-7 few - TRBV2
TGTGCCAGCAGCTTCTTAACTAGCACAGATACGCAGTATTTT CASSFLTSTDTQYF TRBJ2-3 few - TRBV7-9
TGCGCCAGCAGCCCTGGCACCCTAGCGGGAGGGTACAATGAGCAGTTCTTC CASSPGTLAGGYNEQFF TRBJ2-1 - TRBD2 TRBV5-1
TGTGCCAGCACTCCGGGACTAGCGCCTTACAATGAGCAGTTCTTC CASTPGLAPYNEQFF TRBJ2-1 - TRBD2 TRBV6-1